These 29 T cell receptor beta chains were sequenced from one sample in a study of blood T cell repertoires in COVID-19. Assay used: immunoSEQ multiplex PCR; TCRdb lists only in-frame clones, some missing. The sample includes roughly 100,000 clones, about 90% seen only once; the top ten take roughly 7.4%. Sequencing used peripheral blood. The receptors derive from a woman aged 70-85 years with acute or convalescent COVID-19.

The chain recombines TRBV10-3 with TRBJ2-7; 7 bases are a match to TRBD1. Germline V gene sequence: CDR1 ENHRY, CDR2 SYGVKD. V lost 10 bases and J lost 3; bases outside the gene matches: 12. The CDR3 has 14 residues. The CDR3 protein is CASRGGLRSYEQYF. The CDR3, as DNA: TGTGCCAGCCGAGGGGGCCTTCGTAGCTACGAGCAGTACTTC.

This clone was seen a single time. The chain is built from TRBV18 and TRBJ1-4; TRBD1 might be the D (6 bases). Trimming pared 0 bases from V and 4 bases from J, leaving 9 bases between. The CDR3 has 15 residues. The germline CDR1 and CDR2 sequences are KGHSH and LQKENI. The CDR3 spells CASSPPSQGNEKLFF. The CDR3 coding sequence is TGTGCCAGCTCACCACCGTCACAGGGTAATGAAAAACTGTTTTTT.

The chain employs TRBV19 and TRBJ1-5, with a tentative D call TRBD1 (5 bases). The CDR3 consists of 17 residues. Per germline, CDR1 LNHDA and CDR2 SQIVND (reference sequence). Trimming removed 3 bases from V and 0 bases from J, with 15 bases in between. CDR3 protein: CASSIYPTVNSNQPQHF. The CDR3 nucleotides are TGTGCCAGTAGTATCTATCCGACAGTCAATAGCAATCAGCCCCAGCATTTT.

The chain employs TRBV24-1 and TRBJ2-2, with a possible D match to TRBD2 (5 bases). Trimming cost V 3 bases and J 7 bases, with 14 bases left between them. The CDR3 has 15 amino acids. Germline V lookup: CDR1 KGHDR, CDR2 SFDVKD. The CDR3 DNA reads as TGTGCCACCAGTGATCCCCCCGGTCGGGGCGGGGAGCTGTTTTTT. Protein sequence: CATSDPPGRGGELFF.

The rearrangement uses TRBV2 and TRBJ2-1; the match to TRBD2 covers 14 bases. This CDR3 has 14 residues. CDR1 and CDR2 from the germline V gene are SNHLY and FYNNEI. The V segment lost 4 bases and the J segment 9 bases; nucleotides outside the gene matches: 2. The CDR3: CASSGGLAGVEQFF. The CDR3, as DNA: TGTGCCAGCAGTGGGGGACTAGCGGGAGTTGAGCAGTTCTTC.

This chain joins TRBV19 and TRBJ2-1; D remains unclear. V was clipped by 3 bases and J by 0 bases, with 9 bases between them. This CDR3 spans 15 amino acids. CDR1 LNHDA and CDR2 SQIVND come from the germline V gene (reference sequence). In nucleotides, the CDR3 is TGTGCCAGTAGTATCGACTCAAGCTCCTACAATGAGCAGTTCTTC. It codes for CASSIDSSSYNEQFF.

Only a few counts were recorded for this clone. The V and J genes are TRBV7-9 and TRBJ1-2; 7 bases match TRBD1. J gave up 4 bases and V 2 bases, and 7 bases lay outside the gene matches. The CDR3 covers 15 residues. Germline V gives CDR1 SEHNR, CDR2 FQNEAQ (reference sequence). CDR3 protein: CASSLSRGPRYGYTF. In nucleotides, the CDR3 is TGTGCCAGCAGCTTAAGTAGGGGGCCCCGCTATGGCTACACCTTC.

The chain joins TRBV29-1 to TRBJ1-1; tentatively, D is TRBD1 (5 bases). Looked up from germline, CDR1 is SQVTM and CDR2 is ANQGSEA. The CDR3 has 13 amino acids. V was cut by 7 bases and J by 3 bases, with 15 bases left in between. CDR3 in DNA: TGCAGCGCACGGGGGGTGTCATACACTGAAGCTTTCTTT. It encodes CSARGVSYTEAFF.

The gene calls are TRBV5-1 and TRBJ1-1; D possibly corresponds to TRBD1 (6 bases). CDR1 and CDR2 (germline): SGHRS, YFSETQ. This CDR3 is built from 15 residues. Trimming pared 5 bases from V and 0 bases from J, leaving 14 bases between. CDR3 DNA: TGCGCCAGCAGTCAAAGACAGGACTTGAACACTGAAGCTTTCTTT. Encoded protein: CASSQRQDLNTEAFF.

The V gene is TRBV3-1 (or the pseudogene TRBV3-2), the J gene TRBJ1-1; 7 bases line up with TRBD1. V shed 1 base and J 7 bases; nucleotides not matched to a gene: 12. Germline assignment: CDR1 LGHDT and CDR2 YNNKEL (reference sequence). The CDR3 runs to 16 residues. The chain's CDR3 is CASSQGTGGARDEAFF. CDR3 DNA: TGTGCCAGCAGCCAAGGGACAGGTGGGGCTCGGGATGAAGCTTTCTTT.

The chain has TRBV30 and TRBJ1-4, with D unresolved. The CDR3 consists of 15 residues. Between the trimmed V and J ends, which lost 5 bases and 1 base, there was a span of 14 bases. Per germline, CDR1 GTSNPN and CDR2 SVGIG (reference sequence). The CDR3 sequence: CAWAGLGLTNEKLFF. Written as DNA, the CDR3 is TGTGCCTGGGCCGGACTCGGGCTAACTAATGAAAAACTGTTTTTT.

The rearrangement joins TRBV19 to TRBJ2-7, with D maybe TRBD1 (6 bases). This CDR3 region has 15 residues. V was cut by 5 bases and J by 4 bases, with 18 bases left in between. Per germline, CDR1 LNHDA and CDR2 SQIVND (reference sequence). Written as DNA, the CDR3 is TGTGCCAGTAGTTACGCCGGGACAACGCAGTACGAGCAGTACTTC. Protein sequence: CASSYAGTTQYEQYF.

The V gene is TRBV19, the J gene TRBJ2-1, with D perhaps TRBD2 (5 bases). Trimming removed 4 bases from V and 1 base from J, with 14 bases in between. The CDR3 sequence is 16 residues long. CDR1 and CDR2 from the germline V gene are LNHDA and SQIVND (reference sequence). In DNA, the CDR3 is TGTGCCAGTAGTACCCGGACTTCCCATTCCTACAATGAGCAGTTCTTC. Protein product: CASSTRTSHSYNEQFF.

This clone was found once. V usage is TRBV6-5 and J usage is TRBJ1-6; tentatively, D is TRBD1 (5 bases). The V end lost 7 bases, the J end lost 4 bases, and 11 bases lay between the germline ends. The CDR3 runs 14 residues. Germline CDR1 and CDR2: MNHEY and SVGAGI. The CDR3, as DNA: TGTGCCAGCATCTCAGGGAAATATAATTCACCCCTCCACTTT. It codes for CASISGKYNSPLHF.

The rearrangement links TRBV18 to TRBJ1-2, with 7 bases lining up with TRBD1. V was pared by 5 bases and J by 6 bases, with 9 bases of the junction left unmatched. Germline V gene lookup returns CDR1 KGHSH and CDR2 LQKENI. This CDR3 region has 14 residues. For the CDR3, the DNA is TGTGCCAGCTCAACAAGACAGGGTTTGGATGGCTACACCTTC. Encoded protein: CASSTRQGLDGYTF.

The rearrangement uses TRBV27 and TRBJ2-7; D is unresolved. CDR1 and CDR2 from the germline V gene are MNHEY and SMNVEV (reference sequence). The ends were cut back, 1 base at V and 4 bases at J, with 8 bases in the middle. This CDR3 is 13 amino acids long. CDR3 amino acids: CASSLFPQYEQYF. CDR3 coding DNA: TGTGCCAGCAGTTTATTCCCGCAGTACGAGCAGTACTTC.

The chain couples TRBV14 to TRBJ2-2; D may be TRBD1 (6 bases). The V end was cut by 0 bases, the J end by 7 bases, with 15 bases between. This CDR3 contains 16 residues. The germline V gene has CDR1 SGHDN and CDR2 FVKESK. This CDR3 reads CASSQDRGAKVGELFF. The DNA for the CDR3 is TGTGCCAGCAGCCAAGACAGGGGAGCTAAGGTCGGGGAGCTGTTTTTT.

This clone occurred once. This chain links TRBV28 with TRBJ2-7, with D unresolved. From germline, CDR1 is MDHEN and CDR2 SYDVKM. The CDR3 runs 13 residues. Trimming left V 5 bases short and J 3 bases short, with 11 bases between. CDR3 in DNA: TGTGCCAGCAGTCCCCCAGCGATCTACGAGCAGTACTTC. Translating gives CASSPPAIYEQYF.

The chain recombines TRBV3-1 (or the pseudogene TRBV3-2) with TRBJ2-7; D unclear. Trimming took off 1 base at V and 7 bases at J, with 8 bases between the two ends. CDR1 and CDR2 (germline): LGHDT, YNNKEL (reference sequence). This CDR3 comprises 12 residues. For the CDR3, the DNA is TGTGCCAGCAGCCAAGGGTGGAGTGAGCAGTACTTC. This translates into CASSQGWSEQYF.

The gene calls are TRBV5-1 and TRBJ1-4, with D possibly matching TRBD1 (5 bases). Germline assignment: CDR1 SGHRS and CDR2 YFSETQ. The germline V and J ends were trimmed by 4 bases and 8 bases, with 21 bases remaining between them. The CDR3 is made up of 16 amino acids. CDR3 residues: CASSPGDSPRREKLFF. As DNA, the CDR3 is TGCGCCAGCAGCCCGGGGGACTCGCCAAGAAGGGAAAAACTGTTTTTT.

Written as DNA, the CDR3 is TGTGCCAGCAGCTTAGGAGTCGGGGGAACCGGGGAGCTGTTTTTT. Protein: CASSLGVGGTGELFF. V usage is TRBV7-9 and J usage is TRBJ2-2; D perhaps matches TRBD2 (6 bases). Trimming took off 1 base at V and 5 bases at J, with 11 bases between the two ends. The CDR3 has 15 amino acids. Germline assignment: CDR1 SEHNR and CDR2 FQNEAQ (reference sequence).

The chain has TRBV6-5 and TRBJ2-5; TRBD1 aligns across 8 bases. V lost 6 bases, J lost 4 bases, and 10 bases stayed unmatched. The CDR3 covers 15 residues. The germline V gene encodes CDR1 MNHEY and CDR2 SVGAGI. The CDR3 region has the DNA TGTGCCAGCAGCAACGGACAGGGTAGGACAGAGACCCAGTACTTC. Translation: CASSNGQGRTETQYF.

This chain connects TRBV6-4 to TRBJ2-2; D remains ambiguous. The CDR3 contains 12 residues. Germline V lookup: CDR1 MRHNA, CDR2 SNTAGT. V lost 5 bases to trimming and J lost 6 bases, with 7 bases between them. DNA of the CDR3: TGTGCCAGCAGTCCCCGGGCCGGGGAGCTGTTTTTT. Protein product: CASSPRAGELFF.

This chain uses TRBV25-1 with TRBJ1-4; D might be TRBD1 (5 bases). This CDR3 comprises 15 residues. The germline V gene has CDR1 MGHDK and CDR2 SYGVNS. V lost 0 bases to trimming and J lost 5 bases, with 10 bases between them. The CDR3 DNA reads as TGTGCCAGCAGTGAATACGGGGGGGACAATGAAAAACTGTTTTTT. Protein product: CASSEYGGDNEKLFF.

The chain employs TRBV27 and TRBJ1-5; D is unclear. This CDR3 has 14 residues. Trimming cost V 2 bases and J 5 bases, with 10 bases left between them. The germline gives CDR1 MNHEY, CDR2 SMNVEV (reference sequence). Here the CDR3 reads CASSLGQTHQPQHF. CDR3 nucleotide sequence: TGTGCCAGCAGTTTAGGTCAGACTCATCAGCCCCAGCATTTT.

This rearrangement joins TRBV3-1 (or the pseudogene TRBV3-2) to TRBJ1-2; 7 positions match TRBD1. V was clipped by 1 base and J by 5 bases; unmatched bases: 4. Germline CDR1 and CDR2: LGHDT and YNNKEL (reference sequence). There are 14 residues in the CDR3. As DNA, the CDR3 is TGTGCCAGCAGCCAAGGACAGGGACATTATGGCTACACCTTC. It specifies CASSQGQGHYGYTF.

This clone was observed a few times. V and J are TRBV18 and TRBJ1-4; 7 nucleotides line up with TRBD1. CDR3 length: 18 residues. Trimming cost V 0 bases and J 5 bases; bases outside gene matches: 12. From germline, CDR1 is KGHSH and CDR2 LQKENI. CDR3 in amino acids: CASSPPEGQIQGNEKLFF. The CDR3, as DNA: TGTGCCAGCTCACCACCTGAGGGACAGATCCAGGGGAATGAAAAACTGTTTTTT. Drawing the rest from reference TRBV18 and TRBJ1-4, the complete variable domain is NAGVMQNPRHLVRRRGQEARLRCSPMKGHSHVYWYRQLPEEGLKFMVYLQKENIIDESGMPKERFSAEFPKEGPSILRIQQVVRGDSAAYFCASSPPEGQIQGNEKLFFGSGTQLSVL.

The rearrangement uses TRBV7-3 and TRBJ2-5; TRBD2 matches at 13 bases. The CDR3 spans 17 residues. The germline V gene has CDR1 SGHTA and CDR2 FQGTGA. Trimming took 5 bases from V and 5 from J; bases not matched to a gene: 11. The CDR3 is CASSPGLAGDWRETQYF. CDR3 sequence (DNA): TGTGCCAGCAGCCCCGGACTAGCGGGAGACTGGCGGGAGACCCAGTACTTC.

This chain links TRBV7-9 with TRBJ2-7; tentatively, D is TRBD1 (6 bases). The V and J ends lost 6 bases and 5 bases respectively, with 14 bases between them. CDR3 length equals 13 residues. CDR1 and CDR2 from the germline V gene are SEHNR and FQNEAQ (reference sequence). CDR3 amino acids: CASRDRDIHEQYF. CDR3 DNA sequence: TGTGCCAGCAGGGACCGGGACATCCACGAGCAGTACTTC.